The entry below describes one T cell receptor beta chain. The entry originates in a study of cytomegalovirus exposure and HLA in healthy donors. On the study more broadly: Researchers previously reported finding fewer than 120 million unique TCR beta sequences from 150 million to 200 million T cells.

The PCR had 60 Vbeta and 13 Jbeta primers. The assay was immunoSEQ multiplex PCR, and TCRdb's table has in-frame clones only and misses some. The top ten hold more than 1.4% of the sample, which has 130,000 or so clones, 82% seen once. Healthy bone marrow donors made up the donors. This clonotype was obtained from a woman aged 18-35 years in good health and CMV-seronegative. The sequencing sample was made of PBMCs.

CDR3 residues: CASSEGQGLSYEQYF. The CDR3 bases are TGCGCCAGCAGTGAGGGGCAGGGGTTGTCCTACGAGCAGTACTTC. The gene calls are TRBV10-1 and TRBJ2-5; weak D call: TRBD1 (6 bases). The closer fit of TRBJ2-7 to the DNA end suggests the J call may be wrong. The CDR3 contains 15 residues. Germline V CDR1 and CDR2: WNHNN, SYGVQD (reference sequence).